Below, 11 T cell receptor beta chains from the same sample are listed, as sequenced in a study of blood T cells in healthy people across ages (dated by TCRdb to between 2014 and 2017). The library was made by 5' RACE. Sequencer: Illumina HiSeq 2500. The second PCR ran for about 7 to 11 cycles and used a J-beta primer mix along with a sample-barcoded 5' primer. TCRdb reprocessing: public reads trimmed at Q25 with fastp, clones called with MiXCR, in-frame beta chains kept. Every entry covers one CDR3 protein and lists the most common genes and DNA from its rows. This sample is represented by fewer than 950,000 distinct CDR3 sequences; around 36% of them were singletons. The top ten clonotypes cover under 15% of the sample. The specimen sequenced was blood. The source of these receptors is a man younger than 35 in good health.

The chain links TRBV6-6 to TRBJ1-4; weak D call: TRBD1 (6 bases). From germline, CDR1 is MNHNY and CDR2 SVGAGI (reference sequence). The CDR3 loop spans 14 amino acids. Trimming cost V 2 bases and J 7 bases, with 11 bases left between them. DNA of the CDR3: TGTGCCAGCAGTTACGGGGGCGAGGGTGAAAAACTGTTTTTT. Amino acids: CASSYGGEGEKLFF.

This clonotype was detected a few times. The chain carries TRBV5-1 and TRBJ2-5; D remains ambiguous. CDR1 and CDR2 (germline): SGHRS, YFSETQ. V lost 0 bases, J lost 6 bases, and 18 bases lay in between. The CDR3 has 16 residues. CDR3 protein: CASSLGESGLRKTQYF. DNA of the CDR3: TGCGCCAGCAGCTTGGGCGAGTCAGGTCTGCGTAAGACCCAGTACTTC. Combining the CDR3 with reference TRBV5-1 and TRBJ2-5 gives the whole variable domain KAGVTQTPRYLIKTRGQQVTLSCSPISGHRSVSWYQQTPGQGLQFLFEYFSETQRNKGNFPGRFSGRQFSNSRSEMNVSTLELGDSALYLCASSLGESGLRKTQYFGPGTRLLVL.

This clonotype is a singleton in its sample. This chain joins TRBV10-3 and TRBJ1-2; TRBD1 aligns across 7 bases. The germline gives CDR1 ENHRY, CDR2 SYGVKD. Trimming cost V 1 base and J 5 bases; bases outside gene matches: 7. This CDR3 region has 15 residues. The CDR3 loop reads CAISEFRDREYGYTF. The CDR3 DNA follows: TGTGCCATCAGTGAGTTCCGGGACAGAGAATATGGCTACACCTTC.

This clonotype was observed a handful of times. The chain combines TRBV11-2 with TRBJ1-2, with a weak D call TRBD1 (6 bases). The germline V gene encodes CDR1 SGHAT and CDR2 FQNNGV. The CDR3 loop spans 14 amino acids. V was clipped by 7 bases and J by 7 bases, with 19 bases between them. The CDR3 spells CASTPSGAPRGYTF. In DNA, the CDR3 is TGTGCCAGCACCCCGTCGGGGGCTCCGCGTGGCTACACCTTC.

Turning to this clonotype: The germline gene is not matched at one end of the junction; a read error may be the cause. The V gene is TRBV12-3 or TRBV12-4, the J gene TRBJ1-5, with TRBD1 matching 12 bases. The CDR3 has 16 residues. CDR3 loop: CAGSPTRDRGHQPQHF. The CDR3 coding sequence is TGTGCCGGCAGCCCTACCCGGGACAGGGGGCACCAGCCCCAGCATTTT.

The chain links TRBV6-5 to TRBJ1-5, with D hard to call. The CDR3 sequence is 13 residues long. The germline V and J ends were trimmed by 2 bases and 6 bases, with 8 bases remaining between them. Per germline, CDR1 MNHEY and CDR2 SVGAGI. CDR3 in DNA: TGTGCCAGCAGTTACGGGAGCGGTCAGCCCCAGCATTTT. This sequence encodes CASSYGSGQPQHF.

This clonotype occurred a few times. V usage is TRBV7-9 and J usage is TRBJ2-7; D gene unclear. This CDR3 has 14 amino acids. V was trimmed by 5 bases and J by 0 bases, leaving 11 bases between them. Germline CDR1 and CDR2: SEHNR and FQNEAQ (reference sequence). The CDR3 nucleotides read TGTGCCAGCAGCCACACCGACCCCTCCTACGAGCAGTACTTC. Translating gives CASSHTDPSYEQYF.

This clonotype occurred a few times. The J gene is TRBJ2-7, the V gene TRBV7-2; TRBD2 might be the D (5 bases). CDR3 size: 15 residues. V lost 1 base, J lost 1 base, and 11 bases lay in between. Germline CDR1 and CDR2: SGHTA and FQGNSA. The CDR3 region has the DNA TGTGCCAGCAGCTTAGGATATGGACTGTCCTACGAGCAGTACTTC. Protein sequence: CASSLGYGLSYEQYF. The variable domain in full, with the rest retrieved from reference TRBV7-2 and TRBJ2-7, is GAGVSQSPSNKVTEKGKDVELRCDPISGHTALYWYRQSLGQGLEFLIYFQGNSAPDKSGLPSDRFSAERTGGSVSTLTIQRTQQEDSAVYLCASSLGYGLSYEQYFGPGTRLTVT.

This clonotype was detected only a few times. V and J are TRBV2 and TRBJ1-5, with D tentatively TRBD1 (5 bases). Per germline, CDR1 SNHLY and CDR2 FYNNEI. The CDR3 consists of 15 residues. Between the trimmed V and J ends, which lost 5 bases and 5 bases, there was a span of 16 bases. CDR3: CASSRQSRRDQPQHF. The CDR3 region has the DNA TGTGCCAGCAGTAGACAGAGCCGCAGGGATCAGCCCCAGCATTTT. Full variable domain (outside the CDR3, taken from reference TRBV2 and TRBJ1-5): EPEVTQTPSHQVTQMGQEVILRCVPISNHLYFYWYRQILGQKVEFLVSFYNNEISEKSEIFDDQFSVERPDGSNFTLKIRSTKLEDSAMYFCASSRQSRRDQPQHFGDGTRLSIL.

This clonotype was detected ten times or more. This sequence joins TRBV20-1 and TRBJ2-3, with D uncertain. Germline CDR1 is DFQATT and CDR2 is SNEGSKA (reference sequence). CDR3 size: 12 residues. V dropped 2 bases and J dropped 2 bases, with 5 bases sitting between them. CDR3 protein: CSARHPTDTQYF. In DNA, the CDR3 is TGCAGTGCTAGACACCCCACAGATACGCAGTATTTT.

This clonotype has more than one count but fewer than ten. The chain carries TRBV29-1 and TRBJ1-3; D is unclear. Trimming stripped 5 bases from V and 0 bases from J, with 11 bases between. CDR3 length equals 14 residues. Germline values: CDR1 SQVTM, CDR2 ANQGSEA. This chain's CDR3 is CSVSGGNSGNTIYF. CDR3 bases: TGCAGCGTTTCAGGCGGCAACTCTGGAAACACCATATATTTT.